These T cell receptor beta chains were read from a single sample in a study of T cell responses to AZD1222 COVID-19 vaccine. Assay: immunoSEQ multiplex PCR; the TCRdb copy retains only in-frame clones and omits some. Among approximately 140,000 clones, roughly 89% were seen once, and the ten largest hold 4% to 6%. The specimen was peripheral blood, collected on day 0 of AZD1222 vaccination. These receptors all come from an adult in good health. The CDR3 runs from the conserved cysteine through the conserved F or W. Each record gives: J gene, V gene, D gene, clone size, CDR3 protein, CDR3 DNA. D genes are given only for firm matches. Rows may omit the clone size; those that give it use once, few, many or a size class.

TRBJ1-1,TRBV7-2,NA,once,CASSFTGPTEAFF,TGTGCCAGCAGCTTCACAGGGCCCACTGAAGCTTTCTTT
TRBJ2-5,TRBV18,NA,NA,CASSPRQTAQETQYF,TGTGCCAGCTCACCACGTCAGACAGCCCAAGAGACCCAGTACTTC
TRBJ1-3,TRBV19,NA,NA,CASWASGVNTGNTIYF,TGTGCCAGCTGGGCCTCGGGGGTGAATACTGGAAACACCATATATTTT
TRBJ1-4,TRBV28,TRBD1,NA,CASSFRQGATNEKLFF,TGTGCCAGCAGTTTCAGACAGGGGGCAACTAATGAAAAACTGTTTTTT
TRBJ1-6,TRBV5-1,NA,NA,CASSPWGENSPLHF,TGCGCCAGCAGCCCCTGGGGAGAGAATTCACCCCTCCACTTT
TRBJ2-7,TRBV12-3/TRBV12-4,TRBD2,once,CASGLAGPYEQYF,TGTGCCAGCGGACTAGCGGGTCCCTACGAGCAGTACTTC
TRBJ1-2,TRBV25-1,NA,NA,CASSERAGSYGYTF,TGTGCCAGCAGTGAAAGGGCAGGGTCCTATGGCTACACCTTC
TRBJ2-1,TRBV4-3,TRBD2,NA,CASSQDGGLADEQFF,TGCGCCAGCAGCCAAGATGGGGGACTAGCTGATGAGCAGTTCTTC
TRBJ2-1,TRBV5-1,TRBD2,NA,CASGPGTSEDEQFF,TGCGCCAGCGGCCCGGGGACTAGTGAGGATGAGCAGTTCTTC
TRBJ1-2,TRBV7-9,NA,few,CATAGDYGYTF,TGTGCCACCGCAGGGGACTATGGCTACACCTTC
TRBJ1-2,TRBV29-1,TRBD1,few,CSAGTGGWGYTF,TGCAGCGCGGGGACAGGGGGATGGGGCTACACCTTC
TRBJ2-7,TRBV12-5,NA,NA,CASGKTYEQYF,TGTGCTAGTGGTAAGACCTACGAGCAGTACTTC
TRBJ1-2,TRBV6-5,NA,NA,CAVHGQPNYGYTF,TGTGCCGTCCATGGGCAGCCTAACTATGGCTACACCTTC
TRBJ1-5,TRBV7-9,NA,NA,CASSLTGHGYQPQHF,TGTGCCAGCAGCTTGACGGGGCACGGGTATCAGCCCCAGCATTTT
TRBJ1-2,TRBV4-3,NA,NA,CASSQDINYGYTF,TGCGCCAGCAGCCAAGATATTAACTATGGCTACACCTTC
TRBJ1-1,TRBV19,NA,NA,CASSTVRGMGTEAFF,TGTGCCAGTAGTACGGTACGGGGGATGGGCACTGAAGCTTTCTTT
TRBJ2-3,TRBV28,NA,NA,CASSGQGQDTQYF,TGTGCCAGCAGTGGGCAGGGGCAAGATACGCAGTATTTT
TRBJ1-2,TRBV12-3/TRBV12-4,NA,NA,CASSSYYGYTF,TGTGCCAGCAGTTCTTACTATGGCTACACCTTC
TRBJ1-5,TRBV28,NA,NA,CAGTGGNQPQHF,TGTGCCGGAACGGGGGGCAATCAGCCCCAGCATTTT
TRBJ2-1,TRBV29-1,TRBD2,once,CSVSTSRYNEQFF,TGCAGCGTGTCGACTAGCAGATACAATGAGCAGTTCTTC
TRBJ1-4,TRBV5-1,NA,NA,CASSLEMGEKLFF,TGCGCCAGCAGCTTGGAAATGGGGGAAAAACTGTTTTTT
TRBJ1-2,TRBV18,NA,NA,CASSPIVVDYTF,TGTGCCAGCTCACCAATTGTGGTCGACTACACCTTC
TRBJ2-7,TRBV27,TRBD2,NA,CASSPLPTSGPPPEQYF,TGTGCCAGCAGCCCTCTCCCGACTAGCGGCCCTCCTCCGGAGCAGTACTTC
TRBJ1-5,TRBV2,TRBD1,NA,CASSMTGYSNQPQHF,TGTGCCAGCAGCATGACAGGGTATAGCAATCAGCCCCAGCATTTT
TRBJ2-1,TRBV9,TRBD2,NA,CASSVDSGSYNEQFF,TGTGCCAGCAGCGTAGATAGCGGGAGCTACAATGAGCAGTTCTTC
TRBJ2-1,TRBV19,TRBD2,NA,CASSGLAGGNEQFF,TGTGCCAGTAGCGGACTAGCGGGAGGAAATGAGCAGTTCTTC
TRBJ1-5,TRBV19,NA,once,CASSHLHSGRGHF,TGTGCCAGTAGTCACCTCCACAGCGGGCGAGGGCATTTT
TRBJ1-4,TRBV4-2,TRBD1,NA,CASSQDATGDEKLFF,TGTGCCAGCAGCCAAGATGCAACAGGGGATGAAAAACTGTTTTTT
TRBJ1-2,TRBV4-1,NA,few,CASSQDFGVSYGYTF,TGCGCCAGCAGCCAAGATTTCGGGGTGAGCTATGGCTACACCTTC
TRBJ2-1,TRBV19,NA,NA,CASSMIVGFNEQFF,TGTGCCAGTAGTATGATCGTAGGGTTCAATGAGCAGTTCTTC
TRBJ2-1,TRBV4-3,NA,NA,CASSQGVRASRNEQFF,TGCGCCAGCAGCCAAGGGGTCCGGGCTAGCCGGAATGAGCAGTTCTTC